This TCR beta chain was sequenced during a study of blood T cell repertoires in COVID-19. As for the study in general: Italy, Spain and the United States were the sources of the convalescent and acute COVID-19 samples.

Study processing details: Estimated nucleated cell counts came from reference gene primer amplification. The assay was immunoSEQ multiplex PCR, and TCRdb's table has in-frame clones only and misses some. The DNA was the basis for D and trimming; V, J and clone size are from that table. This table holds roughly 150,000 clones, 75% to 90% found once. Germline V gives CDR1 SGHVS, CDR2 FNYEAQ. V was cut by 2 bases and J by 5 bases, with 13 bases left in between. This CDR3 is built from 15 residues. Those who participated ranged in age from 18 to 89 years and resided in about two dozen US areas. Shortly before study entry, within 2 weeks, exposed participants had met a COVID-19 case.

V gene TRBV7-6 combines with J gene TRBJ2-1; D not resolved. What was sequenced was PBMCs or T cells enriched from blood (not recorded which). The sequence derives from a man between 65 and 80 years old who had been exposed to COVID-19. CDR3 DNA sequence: TGTGCCAGCAGCTTAAGTGTCAGGCAGAACAATGAGCAGTTCTTC. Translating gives CASSLSVRQNNEQFF.